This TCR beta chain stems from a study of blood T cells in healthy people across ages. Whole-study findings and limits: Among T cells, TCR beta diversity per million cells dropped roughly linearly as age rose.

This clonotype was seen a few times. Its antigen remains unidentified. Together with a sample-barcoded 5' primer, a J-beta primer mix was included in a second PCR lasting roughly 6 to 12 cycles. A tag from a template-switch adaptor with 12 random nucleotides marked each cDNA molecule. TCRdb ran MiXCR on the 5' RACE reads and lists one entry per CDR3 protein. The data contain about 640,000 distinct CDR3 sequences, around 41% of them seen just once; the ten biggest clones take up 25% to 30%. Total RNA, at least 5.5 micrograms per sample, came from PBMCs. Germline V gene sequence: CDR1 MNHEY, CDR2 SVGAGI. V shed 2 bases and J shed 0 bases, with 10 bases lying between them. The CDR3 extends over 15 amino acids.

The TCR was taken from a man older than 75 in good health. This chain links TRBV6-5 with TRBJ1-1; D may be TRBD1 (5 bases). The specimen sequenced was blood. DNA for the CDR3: TGTGCCAGCAGTTACGGAGACAGACTGAACACTGAAGCTTTCTTT. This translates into CASSYGDRLNTEAFF.